One and the same sample provided the 2 T cell receptor beta chains below, sequenced in a study of Graves' ophthalmopathy and Graves' hyperthyroidism. Amplification targeted the TCR beta CDR3 regions, with RNA transcripts as the source material. The first round was an RT-PCR with HTBI primers, and the second round was a multiplex PCR. TCRdb re-called the multiplex PCR reads with MiXCR, one entry per CDR3 protein. Of more than 300,000 distinct CDR3 sequences in the sample, 15% were seen once. The sequenced sample consisted of peripheral blood. Receptors were obtained from a woman in her late teens or twenties with stable Graves' hyperthyroidism.

The chain employs TRBV27 and TRBJ1-1; weak D call: TRBD1 (5 bases). The germline V gene encodes CDR1 MNHEY and CDR2 SMNVEV (reference sequence). The CDR3 totals 13 residues. The ends were cut back, 7 bases at V and 4 bases at J, with 13 bases in the middle. The CDR3 protein is CASMKGLSTEAFF. CDR3 DNA: TGTGCCAGCATGAAGGGGTTGAGCACTGAAGCTTTCTTT.

The CDR3 protein is CASRPYKGMRQYF. DNA of the CDR3: TGTGCCAGCAGACCCTATAAGGGTATGAGACAGTACTTC. The V and J genes are TRBV28 and TRBJ2-7; D ambiguous. The V and J ends lost 6 bases and 10 bases respectively, with 19 bases between them. CDR1 is MDHEN, CDR2 SYDVKM, per germline. This CDR3 contains 13 residues.